Listed here are 3 T cell receptor beta chains from one sample, sequenced in a study of identical twins. MiXCR was run by TCRdb on the 5' RACE reads, yielding one entry per CDR3 protein. The repertoire consists of about 530,000 distinct CDR3 sequences, with under 25% occurring once and the leading ten covering 0.48%. These data also featured in a second study, about yellow fever vaccine responses in identical twins.

The sample consisted of CD4+ T cells sorted from blood. Receptor source: a woman between 18 and 29 years old in good health.

V is TRBV5-1 and J is TRBJ1-2; no reliable D call. CDR3 length: 18 residues. Germline V gives CDR1 SGHRS, CDR2 YFSETQ. V was trimmed by 0 bases and J by 0 bases, leaving 18 bases between them. Written as DNA, the CDR3 is TGCGCCAGCAGCTTGGCGGCGGCAGGAAGGTTGTCTAACTATGGCTACACCTTC. Its translation: CASSLAAAGRLSNYGYTF.

This chain connects TRBV7-8 to TRBJ1-6; TRBD1 is a possible D gene (6 bases). Germline values: CDR1 SGHVS, CDR2 FQNEAQ. CDR3 length equals 16 residues. Trimming removed 6 bases from V and 6 bases from J, with 18 bases in between. CDR3: CASRERGGLPNSPLHF. The DNA for the CDR3 is TGTGCCAGCAGAGAGAGGGGGGGTTTGCCTAATTCACCCCTCCACTTT.

This clonotype was observed a handful of times. The chain joins TRBV3-1 to TRBJ2-1, with 8 bases identical to TRBD2. The CDR3 length is 15 residues. With 0 bases clipped from V and 7 bases from J, the junction kept 5 bases outside the gene matches. From germline, CDR1 is LGHDT and CDR2 YNNKEL (reference sequence). The CDR3 DNA follows: TGTGCCAGCAGCCAAGACGGGAGGGCGAGAAATGAGCAGTTCTTC. It codes for CASSQDGRARNEQFF.